What follows are 5 T cell receptor beta chains derived from one specimen sequenced in a study of radiotherapy plus CTLA-4 blockade in lung cancer. The protocol was immunoSEQ multiplex PCR, while the TCRdb copy is restricted to in-frame clones and leaves out a portion. The sample yields 15,000 or so clones, roughly two thirds seen once. The specimen comprised peripheral blood, sampled from a patient treated with radiotherapy plus ipilimumab. Source of these receptors: a human donor with non-small cell lung cancer whose response to radiotherapy plus ipilimumab could not be evaluated.

The V and J genes are TRBV12-5 and TRBJ1-1; a possible D gene is TRBD1 (6 bases). The CDR3 totals 14 residues. CDR1 is LGHNT, CDR2 FRNRAP, per germline. V lost 0 bases to trimming and J lost 5 bases, with 10 bases between them. CDR3 coding DNA: TGTGCTAGTGGTTTGGTACAGGGTAGAACTGAAGCTTTCTTT. It codes for CASGLVQGRTEAFF.

The chain couples TRBV4-3 to TRBJ1-6, with TRBD1 identical over 8 bases. V dropped 0 bases and J dropped 9; count of bases not matched to a gene: 10. This CDR3 region has 17 residues. Germline-derived CDR1 and CDR2 are LGHNA and YSLEER. The DNA of the CDR3 is TGCGCCAGCAGCCAAGATCCCCCTGACAGGGGAACTTCACCCCTCCACTTT. Protein product: CASSQDPPDRGTSPLHF.

The rearrangement links TRBV6-1 to TRBJ1-1; D is undetermined. Germline V gene sequence: CDR1 MNHNS, CDR2 SASEGT. The germline V and J ends were trimmed by 2 bases and 1 base, with 5 bases remaining between them. The CDR3 loop spans 13 amino acids. In DNA, the CDR3 is TGTGCCAGCAGTGAATTCAGGAACACTGAAGCTTTCTTT. It is translated as CASSEFRNTEAFF.

This chain links TRBV28 with TRBJ1-6; 10 bases are a match to TRBD1. Germline-derived CDR1 and CDR2 are MDHEN and SYDVKM. The CDR3 runs to 15 residues. The CDR3 loop is CATTGGVGLISPLHF. The CDR3 coding sequence is TGTGCGACGACAGGGGGCGTAGGGCTTATCTCACCCCTCCACTTT.

This clone was seen only a few times. The chain combines TRBV11-2 with TRBJ2-7; D uncertain. Trimming removed 5 bases from V and 4 bases from J, with 6 bases in between. The CDR3 spans 11 residues. Per the germline V gene, CDR1 is SGHAT and CDR2 is FQNNGV. CDR3 loop: CASSANYEQYF. DNA for the CDR3: TGTGCCAGCAGCGCGAATTACGAGCAGTACTTC.